The clone carrying this TCR beta chain was seen ten or more times. The antigen remains undetermined. With a duration under 2 months, the hyperthyroidism was newly diagnosed in patients aged 18 to 65. Each diagnosis drew on symptoms, thyroxine, TRAb, thyroid ultrasound and orbital computed tomography findings. Authors of the study amplified TCR beta CDR3 regions from RNA transcripts. A set of HTBI primers served as the primers for a first-round RT-PCR of the TCR CDR3. MiXCR, run by TCRdb on the multiplex PCR reads, gives a single entry per CDR3 protein. The table has almost 600,000 distinct CDR3 sequences, around 13% seen once. The data originate from a study of T cells in Graves' hyperthyroidism and ophthalmopathy. Broader study findings: In validation, the model predicted ophthalmopathy. These predictions came a median about 6.8 months before onset. The blood repertoire included most of the expanded thyroid clonotypes above 0.001.

With 0 bases removed from V and 6 bases from J, the gap between germline ends came to 5 bases. The CDR3 contains 13 residues. Germline CDR1 and CDR2: ENHRY and SYGVKD. The sample was blood. The J gene is TRBJ2-2, the V gene TRBV10-3; D is ambiguous. The sequence was collected from a woman aged 25 to 39 with Graves' hyperthyroidism that later progressed to Graves' ophthalmopathy. CDR3 sequence: CAISESGPGELFF. CDR3 DNA sequence: TGTGCCATCAGTGAGTCTGGGCCCGGGGAGCTGTTTTTT.